This entry concerns a single T cell receptor beta chain. Its antigen is currently unknown. Profiling relied on immunoSEQ multiplex PCR, and the TCRdb table lists in-frame clones only, not all of them. The sample has 82,000 or so clones, 90% to 95% seen once; the top ten hold 0.95% to 1.2%. The sample is drawn from a study of OX40 agonist ivuxolimab in advanced cancers. Germline lookup yields CDR1 MDHEN and CDR2 SYDVKM. V dropped 5 bases and J dropped 6 bases, with 17 bases sitting between them. This CDR3 spans 14 amino acids. Individuals having autoimmune disease history or systemic immunosuppression were not enrolled. Study observations and caveats: Near-lowest levels of clonal expansion characterized partial responders at 0.1-3.0 mg/kg.

The chain recombines TRBV28 with TRBJ2-7, with D tentatively TRBD2 (7 bases). This TCR derives from an adult with an advanced solid tumor such as melanoma, head and neck, liver or kidney cancer. The sample consisted of CD4+ or CD8+ T cells sorted from blood, taken in a trial of the OX40 agonist ivuxolimab. CDR3 sequence: CASSVSGGSGEQYF. CDR3 sequence (DNA): TGTGCCAGCAGTGTTTCGGGGGGCTCTGGCGAGCAGTACTTC.